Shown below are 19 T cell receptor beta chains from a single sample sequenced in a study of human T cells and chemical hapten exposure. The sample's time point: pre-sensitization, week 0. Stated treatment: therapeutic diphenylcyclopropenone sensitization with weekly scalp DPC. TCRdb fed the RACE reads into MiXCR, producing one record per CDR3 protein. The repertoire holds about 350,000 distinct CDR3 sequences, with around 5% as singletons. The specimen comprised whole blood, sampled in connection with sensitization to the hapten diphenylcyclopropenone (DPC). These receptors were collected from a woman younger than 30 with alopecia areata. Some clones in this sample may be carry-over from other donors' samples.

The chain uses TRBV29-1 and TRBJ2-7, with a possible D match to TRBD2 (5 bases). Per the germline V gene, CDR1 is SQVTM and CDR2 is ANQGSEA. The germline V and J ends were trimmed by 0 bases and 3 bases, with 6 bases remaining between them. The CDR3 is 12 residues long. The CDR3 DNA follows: TGCAGCGTTGAAGACCGGGGCTACGAGCAGTACTTC. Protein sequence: CSVEDRGYEQYF.

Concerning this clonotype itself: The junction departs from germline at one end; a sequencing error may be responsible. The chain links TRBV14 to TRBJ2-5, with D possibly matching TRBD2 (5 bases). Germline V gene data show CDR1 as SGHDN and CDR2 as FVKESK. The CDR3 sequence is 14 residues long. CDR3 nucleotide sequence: TGTGCCAGCAGCCAAGTCGGGGTGGAGGAGACCCACTACTTC. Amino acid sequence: CASSQVGVEETHYF.

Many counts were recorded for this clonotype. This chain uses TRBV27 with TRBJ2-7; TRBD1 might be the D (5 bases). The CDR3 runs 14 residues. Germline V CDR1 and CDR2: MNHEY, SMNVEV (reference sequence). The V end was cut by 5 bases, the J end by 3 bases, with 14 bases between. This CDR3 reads CASSPQGYDYEQYF. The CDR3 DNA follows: TGTGCCAGCAGTCCTCAGGGTTACGACTACGAGCAGTACTTC.

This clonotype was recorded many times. CDR3 in DNA: TGCAGTGCTAGTCTTTTAACCCCAGGGTCTGTTTGGGTGAACACTGAAGCTTTCTTT. It codes for CSASLLTPGSVWVNTEAFF. The genes are TRBV20-1 and TRBJ1-1; possibly TRBD1 for D (5 bases). The CDR3 length is 19 residues. The germline V gene encodes CDR1 DFQATT and CDR2 SNEGSKA (reference sequence). The germline V and J ends were trimmed by 3 bases and 0 bases, with 26 bases remaining between them.

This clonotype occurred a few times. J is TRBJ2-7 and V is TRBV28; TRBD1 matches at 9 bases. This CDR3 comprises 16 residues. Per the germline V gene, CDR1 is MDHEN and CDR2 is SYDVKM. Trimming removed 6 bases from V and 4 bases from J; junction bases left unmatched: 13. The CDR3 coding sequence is TGTGCCAGCAGGTTGGACCCCCGGGACAGGGATTACGAGCAGTACTTC. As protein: CASRLDPRDRDYEQYF.

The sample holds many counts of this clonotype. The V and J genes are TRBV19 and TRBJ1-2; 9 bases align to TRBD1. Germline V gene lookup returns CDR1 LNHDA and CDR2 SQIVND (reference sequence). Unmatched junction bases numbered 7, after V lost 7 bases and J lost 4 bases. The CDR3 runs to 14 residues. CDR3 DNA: TGTGCCAGTAATCCGACAGGGGGAGGCTATGGCTACACCTTC. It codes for CASNPTGGGYGYTF.

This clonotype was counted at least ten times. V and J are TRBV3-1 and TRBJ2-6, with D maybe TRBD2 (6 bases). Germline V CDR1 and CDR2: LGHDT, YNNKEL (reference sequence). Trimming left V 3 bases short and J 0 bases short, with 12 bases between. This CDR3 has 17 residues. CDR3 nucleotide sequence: TGTGCCAGCAGCCAGGGAGGCACCAGCTCTGGGGCCAACGTCCTGACTTTC. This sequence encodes CASSQGGTSSGANVLTF.

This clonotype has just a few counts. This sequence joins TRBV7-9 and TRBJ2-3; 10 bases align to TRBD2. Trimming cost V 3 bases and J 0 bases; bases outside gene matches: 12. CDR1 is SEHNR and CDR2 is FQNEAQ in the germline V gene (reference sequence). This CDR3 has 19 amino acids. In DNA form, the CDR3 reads TGTGCCAGCAGCTTGGGGACACTAGCGGGGCGAAGGAGCACAGATACGCAGTATTTT. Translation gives CASSLGTLAGRRSTDTQYF.

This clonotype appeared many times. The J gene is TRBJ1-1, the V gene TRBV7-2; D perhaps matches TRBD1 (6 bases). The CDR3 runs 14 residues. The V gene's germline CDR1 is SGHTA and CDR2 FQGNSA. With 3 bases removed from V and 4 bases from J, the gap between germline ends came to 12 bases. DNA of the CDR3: TGTGCCAGCAGCTTTAACAGGGTAGGCACTGAAGCTTTCTTT. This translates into CASSFNRVGTEAFF.

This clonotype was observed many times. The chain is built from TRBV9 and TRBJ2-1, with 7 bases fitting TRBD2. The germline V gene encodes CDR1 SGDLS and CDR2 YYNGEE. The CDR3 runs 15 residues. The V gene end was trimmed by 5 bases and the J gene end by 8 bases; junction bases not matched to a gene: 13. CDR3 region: CASSNTGLPSHEQFF. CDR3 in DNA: TGTGCCAGCAGTAATACGGGACTACCCTCCCATGAGCAGTTCTTC.

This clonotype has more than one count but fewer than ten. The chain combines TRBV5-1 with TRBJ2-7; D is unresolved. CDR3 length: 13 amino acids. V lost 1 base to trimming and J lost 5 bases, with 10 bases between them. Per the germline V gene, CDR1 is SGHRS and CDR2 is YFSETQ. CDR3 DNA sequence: TGCGCCAGCAGCTTGTTGTTAAGTAACGAGCAGTACTTC. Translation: CASSLLLSNEQYF.

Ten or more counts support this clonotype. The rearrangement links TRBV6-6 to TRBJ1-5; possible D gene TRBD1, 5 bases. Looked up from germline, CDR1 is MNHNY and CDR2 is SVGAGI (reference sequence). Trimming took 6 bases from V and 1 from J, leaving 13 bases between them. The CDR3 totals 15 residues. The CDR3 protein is CASSSETASNQPQHF. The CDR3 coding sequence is TGTGCCAGCAGCTCTGAGACAGCAAGCAATCAGCCCCAGCATTTT.

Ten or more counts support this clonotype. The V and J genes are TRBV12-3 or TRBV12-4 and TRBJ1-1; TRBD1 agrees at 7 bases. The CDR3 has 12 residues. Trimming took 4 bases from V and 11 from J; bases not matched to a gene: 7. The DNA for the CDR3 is TGTGCCAGCAGTTCCGAGACAGGGAAGGCTTTCTTT. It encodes CASSSETGKAFF.

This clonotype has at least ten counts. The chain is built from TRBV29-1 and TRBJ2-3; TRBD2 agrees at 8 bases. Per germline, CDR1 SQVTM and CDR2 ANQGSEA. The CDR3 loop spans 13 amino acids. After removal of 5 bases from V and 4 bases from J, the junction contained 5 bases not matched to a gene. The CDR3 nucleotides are TGCAGCGTTTACGGGGGGGCAGCAGATACGCAGTATTTT. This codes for CSVYGGAADTQYF.

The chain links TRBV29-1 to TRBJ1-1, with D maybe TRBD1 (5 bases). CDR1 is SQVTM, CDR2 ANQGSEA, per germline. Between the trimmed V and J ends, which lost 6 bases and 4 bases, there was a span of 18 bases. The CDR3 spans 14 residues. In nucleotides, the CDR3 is TGCAGCGTCGCGAGGGACTGGGTCATCACTGAAGCTTTCTTT. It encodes CSVARDWVITEAFF.

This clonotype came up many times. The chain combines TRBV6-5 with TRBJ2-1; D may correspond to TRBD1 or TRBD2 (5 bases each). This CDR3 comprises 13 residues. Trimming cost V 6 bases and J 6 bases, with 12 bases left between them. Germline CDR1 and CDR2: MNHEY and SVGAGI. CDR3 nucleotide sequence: TGTGCCAGCAGCCGGGACCCGATCAATGAGCAGTTCTTC. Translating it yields CASSRDPINEQFF.

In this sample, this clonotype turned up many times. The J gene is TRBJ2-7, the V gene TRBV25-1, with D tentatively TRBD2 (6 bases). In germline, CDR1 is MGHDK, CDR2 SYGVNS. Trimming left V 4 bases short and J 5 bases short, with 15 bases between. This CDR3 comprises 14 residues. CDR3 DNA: TGTGCCAGCAGTGCGGGGGTGGAATTGGACGAGCAGTACTTC. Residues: CASSAGVELDEQYF.

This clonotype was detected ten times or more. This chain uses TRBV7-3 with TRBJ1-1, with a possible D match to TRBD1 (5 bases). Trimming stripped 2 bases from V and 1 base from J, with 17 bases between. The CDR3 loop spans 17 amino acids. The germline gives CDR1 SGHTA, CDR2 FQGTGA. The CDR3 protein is CASSLFPSGGTNTEAFF. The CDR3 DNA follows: TGTGCCAGCAGCTTATTCCCCAGTGGGGGGACGAACACTGAAGCTTTCTTT.

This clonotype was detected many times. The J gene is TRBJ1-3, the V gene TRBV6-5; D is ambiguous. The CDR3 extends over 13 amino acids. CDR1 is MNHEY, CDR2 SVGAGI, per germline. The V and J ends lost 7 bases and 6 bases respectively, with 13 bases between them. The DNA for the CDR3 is TGTGCCAGCACCAAACCGGGGTTAAACACCATATATTTT. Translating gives CASTKPGLNTIYF.